These 15 T cell receptor beta chains share one sample of origin, sequenced in a study of tissue T cells after allogeneic stem cell transplantation. The repertoire was sequenced with immunoSEQ multiplex PCR; TCRdb's copy has only in-frame clones and lacks some. The table shows some 4,000 clones, with approximately 48% occurring only once. Indicated time point: mouse harvest day 7 after allogeneic transplant. Tail vein injection delivered 10^7 T-cell-depleted bone marrow cells and 10^6 splenic CD5+ T cells. The sequenced sample was lymph node tissue. The receptors originated from a female BALB/c mouse given C57BL/6 T cells with graft-versus-host disease after an allogeneic hematopoietic cell transplant.

This clone is large by share. Mouse names are used for the genes. Read sequence stops 1 residue before the CDR3 end, and the germline J gene provides the missing end. The chain couples TRBV16 to TRBJ2-7; 8 nucleotides line up with TRBD2. Losses at the gene ends were 1 base for V and 6 bases for J; bases not matched to a gene: 5. The V gene's germline CDR1 is SGHSA and CDR2 FRNQAP. CDR3 length: 14 residues. The CDR3 loop is CASSLAGGRGEQYF. The DNA read from the CDR3 is TGTGCAAGCAGCTTAGCGGGGGGGCGCGGTGAACAGTAC.

Notes on this clone: The germline and genes are mouse ones. Read sequence stops 1 residue before the CDR3 end, and the germline J gene provides the missing end. The V call is TRBV13-1, the J call TRBJ1-4; tentatively, D is TRBD1 (6 bases). V shed 4 bases and J shed 2 bases, with 12 bases lying between them. CDR1 and CDR2 from the germline V gene are NSHNY and SYGAGN. The CDR3 contains 15 residues. The CDR3 is CASSPGQGSNERLFF. The sequenced part of the CDR3 DNA is TGTGCCAGCAGTCCGGGACAAGGGTCCAACGAAAGATTATTT. Looking up the rest from reference TRBV13-1 and TRBJ1-4 gives the full variable domain: EAAVTQSPRNKVTVTGGNVTLSCRQTNSHNYMYWYRQDTGHGLRLIHYSYGAGNLRIGDVPDGYKATRTTQEDFFLLLELASPSQTSLYFCASSPGQGSNERLFFGHGTKLSVL.

In this sample, this clone turned up a few times. Mouse gene names and germline throughout. The read comes to an end 1 residue before the CDR3 does, leaving the germline J gene to fill in the end. The V and J genes are TRBV12-2 and TRBJ2-2, with 8 bases aligning to TRBD2. CDR1 is SGHLS, CDR2 HYDKME, per germline. V was pared by 2 bases and J by 3 bases, with 4 bases of the junction left unmatched. This CDR3 is 15 amino acids long. CDR3 sequence: CASSPGGRHTGQLYF. The DNA read from the CDR3 is TGTGCCAGCTCTCCGGGGGGGCGCCACACCGGGCAGCTCTAC.

A word on this clone: Gene names refer to mouse genes. The CDR3 is cut off 1 residue early in the read; its end comes from the germline J gene. The rearrangement links TRBV26 to TRBJ1-3; D call uncertain. The CDR3 has 14 amino acids. Germline CDR1 reads KGHPV; CDR2 reads FQNQEV (reference sequence). Between the trimmed V and J ends, which lost 2 bases and 0 bases, there was a span of 5 bases. The CDR3 reads CASSLTYSGNTLYF. CDR3 DNA, as far as it was read: TGTGCCAGCAGTCTGACATATTCTGGAAATACGCTCTAT.

Worth noting for this clone: The gene names here belong to mouse. The read terminates 1 residue before the CDR3 end, so the remaining end is supplied by the germline J gene. The genes are TRBV3 and TRBJ2-5; TRBD2 aligns across 11 bases. This CDR3 has 14 residues. CDR1 is SNHLY and CDR2 is FYNGKV in the germline V gene (reference sequence). V was pared by 5 bases and J by 8 bases, with 6 bases of the junction left unmatched. CDR3 in amino acids: CASSPTGGAATQYF. Partial CDR3 DNA: TGTGCCAGCAGCCCAACTGGGGGGGCAGCCACCCAGTAC.

This clone was recorded a few times. Gene names are the mouse ones. The read stops 1 residue short of the end of the CDR3; the missing end is completed from the germline J gene. The V gene is TRBV15, the J gene TRBJ2-7, with 7 bases fitting TRBD1. This CDR3 has 14 amino acids. Germline CDR1 SGHND, CDR2 FRSKSL. The V and J ends lost 3 bases and 5 bases, in that order; junction bases with no gene match: 7. CDR3 in amino acids: CASSFGRQGDEQYF. Partial CDR3 DNA: TGTGCCAGCAGTTTTGGGAGACAGGGAGATGAACAGTAC.

This clone occurred a few times. Gene names and germline match the mouse. CDR3 loop: CASSLLGGNYAEQFF. Partial CDR3 DNA: TGTGCCAGCAGCTTACTGGGGGGTAACTATGCTGAGCAGTTC. The V and J genes are TRBV3 and TRBJ2-1; TRBD2 matches 8 bases. Read data end 1 residue before the CDR3 end; the end is taken from the germline J gene. The germline V gene has CDR1 SNHLY and CDR2 FYNGKV (reference sequence). With 2 bases clipped from V and 0 bases from J, the junction kept 0 bases outside the gene matches. The CDR3 is made up of 15 amino acids.

Concerning this clone itself: Gene and germline names: mouse. The CDR3 bases that were read are TGTGCCAGCAGTGATGGGAGGGTCGGCACCCAGTAC. Translated, it gives CASSDGRVGTQY. The whole CDR3 sequence reads CASSDGRVGTQYF. V usage is TRBV13-3 and J usage is TRBJ2-5, with D unclear. The missing CDR3 end, 1 residue past where the read stops, is filled in from the germline J gene. V lost 0 bases to trimming and J lost 8 bases, with 10 bases between them. The germline gives CDR1 NNHDY, CDR2 SYVADS. The CDR3 is 13 residues long.

In its sample, this clone ranks as large. Any gene name here is a mouse gene name. The read is 1 residue too short to cover the CDR3 end, so that end is filled in from the germline J gene. The chain combines TRBV31 with TRBJ2-7; D could derive from TRBD1 or TRBD2 (5 bases each). The CDR3 has 12 residues. The V gene's germline CDR1 is GKSSPN and CDR2 SITVG. The V end lost 0 bases, the J end lost 4 bases, and 7 bases lay between the germline ends. The CDR3 sequence is CAWSLRGYEQYF. The CDR3 bases that were read are TGTGCCTGGAGTCTCCGGGGGTATGAACAGTAC.

Points on this clone: Mouse names are used for the genes. The sequence runs out 1 residue before the end of the CDR3; the remainder is reconstructed from the germline J gene. J is TRBJ2-3 and V is TRBV19, with D unclear. Germline CDR1 reads FNHDT; CDR2 reads SITEND (reference sequence). The CDR3 runs 14 residues. The ends were cut back, 0 bases at V and 2 bases at J, with 7 bases in the middle. The covered CDR3 bases are TGTGCCAGCAGTATAGCTCACACTGCAGAAACGCTGTAT. Its translation is CASSIAHTAETLY. The full-length CDR3 reads as CASSIAHTAETLYF.

Of note for this clone: Each gene name is a mouse one. The sequence runs out 1 residue before the end of the CDR3; the remainder is reconstructed from the germline J gene. V gene TRBV4 combines with J gene TRBJ2-1; 7 bases align to TRBD2. The trim removed 4 bases at V and 1 base at J, leaving 4 bases unmatched. This CDR3 has 15 amino acids. CDR1 LGHDT and CDR2 YNNKQL come from the germline V gene (reference sequence). The sequenced part of the CDR3 DNA is TGTGCCAGCAGCTCTTACTGGGGAAACTATGCTGAGCAGTTC. This sequence encodes CASSSYWGNYAEQF. The whole CDR3 is CASSSYWGNYAEQFF.

A few counts support this clone. The gene symbols are mouse symbols. With the read ending 1 residue before the CDR3 end, the germline J gene is used to fill in that end. The chain carries TRBV26 and TRBJ1-3, with no clear D. There are 12 residues in the CDR3. V lost 6 bases and J 0 bases, leaving 3 bases between the germline ends. CDR1 is KGHPV and CDR2 is FQNQEV in the germline V gene (reference sequence). CDR3 loop: CASRRSGNTLYF. Partial CDR3 DNA: TGTGCCAGCAGGCGTTCTGGAAATACGCTCTAT.

In this sample, this clone turned up a few times. Gene names and germline match the mouse. Read data end 1 residue before the CDR3 end; the end is taken from the germline J gene. The rearrangement links TRBV1 to TRBJ1-3; 8 bases line up with TRBD1. V shed 7 bases and J 0 bases; nucleotides not matched to a gene: 5. CDR1 is NSQYPW, CDR2 LRSPGD, per germline (reference sequence). The CDR3 contains 15 residues. CDR3: CTCTPDRVSGNTLYF. The sequenced CDR3 bases are TGCACCTGCACTCCGGACAGGGTTTCTGGAAATACGCTCTAT.

This clone was seen a handful of times. Gene names follow the mouse nomenclature. The read ends 1 residue shy of where the CDR3 ends; the end is completed using the germline J gene. The chain has TRBV12-1 and TRBJ1-2, with D uncertain. Germline V lookup: CDR1 SGHSN, CDR2 HYEKVE. The CDR3 consists of 8 residues. The germline V and J ends were trimmed by 4 bases and 7 bases, with 0 bases remaining between them. The CDR3 DNA, read in part, is TGTGCCAGCTCCGACTACACC. Its translation is CASSDYT. In full, the CDR3 reads CASSDYTF.

In its sample, this clone is large. These gene names are mouse names. The read terminates 1 residue ahead of where the CDR3 ends, so the germline J gene completes it. This sequence joins TRBV19 and TRBJ2-1; no clear D. The CDR3 extends over 14 amino acids. Germline values: CDR1 FNHDT, CDR2 SITEND (reference sequence). Trimming removed 1 base from V and 0 bases from J, with 5 bases in between. Incomplete CDR3 DNA: TGTGCCAGCAGTATAAGAAATAACTATGCTGAGCAGTTC. This codes for CASSIRNNYAEQF. The full CDR3 reads CASSIRNNYAEQFF.